The clone carrying this T cell receptor (beta chain) was observed a handful of times. Its antigen is not identified. These data are taken from a study of beta chain features in type 1 diabetes. All of the isolated RNA was reverse transcribed, so expressed TCRB transcripts were sequenced. The repertoire was sequenced with immunoSEQ multiplex PCR; TCRdb's copy has only in-frame clones and lacks some. The table lists around 340,000 clones, around a fifth of them singletons. General study results and limits: Sampled from patients, naive, central memory and Treg TCRB repertoires appeared more similar than those sampled from healthy donors. Since sequencing was performed on cDNA, cells with high TCR expression could be over-represented.

CDR3 size: 13 residues. Looked up from germline, CDR1 is MNHEY and CDR2 is SVGAGI. With V trimmed by 6 bases and J by 7 bases, 4 bases remained unmatched. The chain recombines TRBV6-5 with TRBJ2-1; 9 bases line up with TRBD1. Sequences were obtained from naive CD4+ T cells from blood. The clonotype was recovered from a woman under 30 in good health. The CDR3 nucleotides are TGTGCCAGCAGAAAGACAGGGGGTAATGAGCAGTTCTTC. This codes for CASRKTGGNEQFF.